This paragraph covers one T cell receptor (beta chain) sequence. What it binds is unknown. V was trimmed by 10 bases and J by 1 base, leaving 11 bases between them. Germline loops: CDR1 MDHEN, CDR2 SYDVKM. CDR3 length: 12 amino acids. The cohort excluded patients with autoimmune disease history or systemic immunosuppression. Clones were read by immunoSEQ multiplex PCR, and TCRdb kept only the in-frame ones, dropping some. The data hold about 62,000 clones, with roughly four fifths observed a single time. This sample is part of a study of OX40 agonist ivuxolimab in advanced cancers. General study findings and limits: Those patients achieving a partial response at 0.1-3.0 mg/kg showed among the lowest clonal expansion. Which antigen the expanded peripheral T cells recognized is unknown. The average count of expanded clones was higher among CD8+ T cells than among CD4+.

Sequenced here: CD4+ or CD8+ T cells sorted from blood, sampled in a trial of the OX40 agonist ivuxolimab. This clonotype was sampled from an adult with an advanced solid tumor such as melanoma, head and neck, liver or kidney cancer. This chain joins TRBV28 and TRBJ2-7; the D gene is possibly TRBD1 (5 bases). The CDR3 DNA is TGTGCCACCACCCCAGGGTCCTACGAGCAGTACTTC. Its protein is CATTPGSYEQYF.